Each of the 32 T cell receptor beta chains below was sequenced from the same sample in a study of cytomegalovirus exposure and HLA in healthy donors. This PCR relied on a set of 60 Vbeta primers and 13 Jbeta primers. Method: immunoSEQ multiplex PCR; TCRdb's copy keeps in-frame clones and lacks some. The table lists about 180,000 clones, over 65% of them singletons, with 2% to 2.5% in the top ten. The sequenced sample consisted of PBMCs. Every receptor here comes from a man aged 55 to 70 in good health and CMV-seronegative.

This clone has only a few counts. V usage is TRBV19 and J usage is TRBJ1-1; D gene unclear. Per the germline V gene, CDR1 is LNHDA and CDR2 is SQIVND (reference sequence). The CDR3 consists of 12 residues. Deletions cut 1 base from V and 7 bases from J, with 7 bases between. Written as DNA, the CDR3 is TGTGCCAGTAGTATAGGAGGATATGAAGCTTTCTTT. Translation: CASSIGGYEAFF.

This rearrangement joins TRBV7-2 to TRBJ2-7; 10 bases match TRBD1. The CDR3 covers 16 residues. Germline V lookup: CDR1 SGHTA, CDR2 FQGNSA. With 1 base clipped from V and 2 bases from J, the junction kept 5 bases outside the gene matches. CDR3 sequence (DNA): TGTGCCAGCAGCTTAGTGGGGACAGGGGAGACCTACGAGCAGTACTTC. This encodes CASSLVGTGETYEQYF.

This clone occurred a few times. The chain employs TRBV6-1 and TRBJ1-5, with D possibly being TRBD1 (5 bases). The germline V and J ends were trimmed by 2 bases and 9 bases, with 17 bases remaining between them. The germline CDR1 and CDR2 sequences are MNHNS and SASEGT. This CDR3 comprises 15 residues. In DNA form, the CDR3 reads TGTGCCAGCAGTGAACCCCCAGGTCTTCAGGGGCCCCAGCATTTT. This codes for CASSEPPGLQGPQHF.

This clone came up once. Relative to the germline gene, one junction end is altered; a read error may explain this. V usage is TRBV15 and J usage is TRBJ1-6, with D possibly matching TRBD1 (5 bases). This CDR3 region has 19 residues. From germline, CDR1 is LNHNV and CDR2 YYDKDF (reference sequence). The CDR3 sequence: CATSRDRVGQKLYNSPPHF. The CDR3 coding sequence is TGTGCCACCAGCAGAGATCGGGTGGGGCAGAAACTCTATAATTCACCCCCCCACTTT.

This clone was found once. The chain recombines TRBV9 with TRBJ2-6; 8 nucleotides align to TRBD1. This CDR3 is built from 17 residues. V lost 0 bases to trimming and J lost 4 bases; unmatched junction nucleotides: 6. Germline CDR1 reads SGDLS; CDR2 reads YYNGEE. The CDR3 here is CASSVAGGAGGANVLTF. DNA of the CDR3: TGTGCCAGCAGCGTAGCAGGGGGCGCGGGCGGGGCCAACGTCCTGACTTTC.

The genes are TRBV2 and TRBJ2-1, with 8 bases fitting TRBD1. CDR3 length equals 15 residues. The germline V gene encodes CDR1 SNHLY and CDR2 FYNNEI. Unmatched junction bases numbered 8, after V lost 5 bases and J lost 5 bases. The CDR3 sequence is CASSNDRGWNNEQFF. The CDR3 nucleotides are TGTGCCAGCAGTAATGACAGGGGATGGAACAATGAGCAGTTCTTC.

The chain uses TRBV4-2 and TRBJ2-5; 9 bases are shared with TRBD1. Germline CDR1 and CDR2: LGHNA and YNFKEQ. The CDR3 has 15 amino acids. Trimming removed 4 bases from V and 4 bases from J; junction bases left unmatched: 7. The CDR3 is CASSPGTGSRETQYF. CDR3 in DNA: TGTGCCAGCAGCCCAGGGACAGGGTCGAGAGAGACCCAGTACTTC.

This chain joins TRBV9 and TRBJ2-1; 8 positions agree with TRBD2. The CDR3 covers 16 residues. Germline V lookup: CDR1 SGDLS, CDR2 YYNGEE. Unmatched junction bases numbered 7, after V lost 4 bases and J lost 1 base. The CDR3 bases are TGTGCCAGCAGCCGGGGGGGACTCACATCCTACAATGAGCAGTTCTTC. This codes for CASSRGGLTSYNEQFF. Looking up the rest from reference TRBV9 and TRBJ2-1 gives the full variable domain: DSGVTQTPKHLITATGQRVTLRCSPRSGDLSVYWYQQSLDQGLQFLIQYYNGEERAKGNILERFSAQQFPDLHSELNLSSLELGDSALYFCASSRGGLTSYNEQFFGPGTRLTVL.

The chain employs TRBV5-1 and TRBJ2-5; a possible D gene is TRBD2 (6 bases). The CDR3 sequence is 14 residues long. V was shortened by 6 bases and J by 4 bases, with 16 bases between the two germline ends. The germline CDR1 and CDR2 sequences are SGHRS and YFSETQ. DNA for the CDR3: TGCGCCAGCACCCGATGGGGGGAGAGAGAGACCCAGTACTTC. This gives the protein CASTRWGERETQYF.

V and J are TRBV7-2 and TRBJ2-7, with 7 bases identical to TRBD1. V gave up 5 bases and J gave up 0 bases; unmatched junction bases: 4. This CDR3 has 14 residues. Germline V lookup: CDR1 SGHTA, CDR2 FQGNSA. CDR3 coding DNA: TGTGCCAGCAGCGCCCGACAGGGCTCCTACGAGCAGTACTTC. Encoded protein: CASSARQGSYEQYF.

CDR3 sequence: CASSSTSGGSGELFF. The CDR3 DNA reads TGTGCCAGCAGCTCGACTAGCGGGGGGTCCGGGGAGCTGTTTTTT. The chain combines TRBV7-6 with TRBJ2-2; 13 positions agree with TRBD2. Trimming removed 4 bases from V and 6 bases from J; junction bases left unmatched: 2. CDR3 size: 15 residues. Per the germline V gene, CDR1 is SGHVS and CDR2 is FNYEAQ.

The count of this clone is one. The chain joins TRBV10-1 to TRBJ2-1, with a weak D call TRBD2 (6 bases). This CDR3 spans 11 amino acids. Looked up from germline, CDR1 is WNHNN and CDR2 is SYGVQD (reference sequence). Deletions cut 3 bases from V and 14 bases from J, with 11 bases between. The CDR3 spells CASSDGSSEFF. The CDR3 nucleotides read TGCGCCAGCAGTGATGGGTCTAGCGAGTTCTTC.

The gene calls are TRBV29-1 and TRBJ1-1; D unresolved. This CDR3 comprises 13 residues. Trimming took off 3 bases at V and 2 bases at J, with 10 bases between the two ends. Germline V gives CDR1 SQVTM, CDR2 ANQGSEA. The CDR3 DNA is TGCAGCGTTGACCACACATCCAACACTGAAGCTTTCTTT. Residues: CSVDHTSNTEAFF.

CDR3 residues: CASSAKRAYEQYF. The CDR3, as DNA: TGTGCCAGCAGTGCCAAACGGGCCTACGAGCAGTACTTC. The chain links TRBV6-1 to TRBJ2-7; no reliable D call. This CDR3 has 13 amino acids. CDR1 and CDR2 (germline): MNHNS, SASEGT. Trimming pared 4 bases from V and 2 bases from J, leaving 9 bases between.

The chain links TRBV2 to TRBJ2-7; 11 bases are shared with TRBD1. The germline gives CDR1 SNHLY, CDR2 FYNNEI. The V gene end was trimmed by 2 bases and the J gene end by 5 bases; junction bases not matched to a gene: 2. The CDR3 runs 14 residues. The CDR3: CASSEWGQGDEQYF. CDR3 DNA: TGTGCCAGCAGTGAATGGGGACAGGGGGACGAGCAGTACTTC.

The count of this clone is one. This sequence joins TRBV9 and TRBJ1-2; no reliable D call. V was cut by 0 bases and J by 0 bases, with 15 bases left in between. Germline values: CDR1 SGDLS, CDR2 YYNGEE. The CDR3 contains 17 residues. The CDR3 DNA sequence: TGTGCCAGCAGCGTAGACATTGAGGTGCCAACTAACTATGGCTACACCTTC. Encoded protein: CASSVDIEVPTNYGYTF.

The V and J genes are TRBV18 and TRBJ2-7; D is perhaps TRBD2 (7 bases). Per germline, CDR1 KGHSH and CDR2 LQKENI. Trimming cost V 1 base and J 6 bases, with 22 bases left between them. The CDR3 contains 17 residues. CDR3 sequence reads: CASSPRDTSASSGEQYF. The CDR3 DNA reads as TGTGCCAGCTCACCACGGGACACTAGCGCATCCTCAGGCGAGCAGTACTTC.

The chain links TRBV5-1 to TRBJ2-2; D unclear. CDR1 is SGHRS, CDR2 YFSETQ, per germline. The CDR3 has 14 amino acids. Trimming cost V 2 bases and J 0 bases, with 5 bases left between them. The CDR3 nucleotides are TGCGCCAGCAGCTTTGACTCGAACACCGGGGAGCTGTTTTTT. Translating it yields CASSFDSNTGELFF.

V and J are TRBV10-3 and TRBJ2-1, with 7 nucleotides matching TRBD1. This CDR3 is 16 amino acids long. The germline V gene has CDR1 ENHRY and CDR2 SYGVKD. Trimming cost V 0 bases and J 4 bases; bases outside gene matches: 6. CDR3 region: CAISESLQGTYNEQFF. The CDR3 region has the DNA TGTGCCATCAGTGAGTCACTACAGGGGACATACAATGAGCAGTTCTTC.

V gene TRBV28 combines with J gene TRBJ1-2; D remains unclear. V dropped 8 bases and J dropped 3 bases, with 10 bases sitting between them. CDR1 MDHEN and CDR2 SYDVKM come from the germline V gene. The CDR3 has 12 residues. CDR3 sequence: CASASSYYGYTF. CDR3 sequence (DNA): TGTGCCAGCGCTAGCTCCTACTATGGCTACACCTTC.

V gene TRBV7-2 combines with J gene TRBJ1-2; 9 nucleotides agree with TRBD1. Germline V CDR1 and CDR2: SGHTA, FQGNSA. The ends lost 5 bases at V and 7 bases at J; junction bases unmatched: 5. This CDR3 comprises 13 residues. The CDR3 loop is CASSTGQGGGYTF. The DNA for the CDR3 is TGTGCCAGCAGCACGGGACAGGGCGGTGGCTACACCTTC.

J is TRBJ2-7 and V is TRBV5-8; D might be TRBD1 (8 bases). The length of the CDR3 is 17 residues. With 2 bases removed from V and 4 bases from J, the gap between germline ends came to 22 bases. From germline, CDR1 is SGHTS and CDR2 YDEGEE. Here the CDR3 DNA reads TGTGCCAGCAGCTTCGGGACAGGCACGTGGGGGGGATACGAGCAGTACTTC. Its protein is CASSFGTGTWGGYEQYF.

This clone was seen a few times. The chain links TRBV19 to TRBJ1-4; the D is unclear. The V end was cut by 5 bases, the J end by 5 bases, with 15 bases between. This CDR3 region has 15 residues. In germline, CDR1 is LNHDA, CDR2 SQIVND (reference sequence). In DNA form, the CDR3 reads TGTGCCAGTAGTTCCCAACCGACACCAAATGAAAAACTGTTTTTT. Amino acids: CASSSQPTPNEKLFF.

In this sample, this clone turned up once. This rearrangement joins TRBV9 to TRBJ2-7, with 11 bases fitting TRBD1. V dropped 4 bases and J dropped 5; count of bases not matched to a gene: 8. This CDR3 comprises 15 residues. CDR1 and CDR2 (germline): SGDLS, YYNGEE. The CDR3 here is CASSPRTGGLNEQYF. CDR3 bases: TGTGCCAGCAGCCCGCGGACAGGGGGCCTCAACGAGCAGTACTTC. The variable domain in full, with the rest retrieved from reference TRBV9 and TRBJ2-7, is DSGVTQTPKHLITATGQRVTLRCSPRSGDLSVYWYQQSLDQGLQFLIQYYNGEERAKGNILERFSAQQFPDLHSELNLSSLELGDSALYFCASSPRTGGLNEQYFGPGTRLTVT.

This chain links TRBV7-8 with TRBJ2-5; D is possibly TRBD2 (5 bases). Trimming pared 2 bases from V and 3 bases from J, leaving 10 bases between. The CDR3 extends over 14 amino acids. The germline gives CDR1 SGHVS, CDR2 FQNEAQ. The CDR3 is CASSLYPAEETQYF. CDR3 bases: TGTGCCAGCAGCTTATACCCAGCGGAAGAGACCCAGTACTTC. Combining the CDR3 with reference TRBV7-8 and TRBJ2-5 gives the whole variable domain GAGVSQSPRYKVAKRGQDVALRCDPISGHVSLFWYQQALGQGPEFLTYFQNEAQLDKSGLPSDRFFAERPEGSVSTLKIQRTQQEDSAVYLCASSLYPAEETQYFGPGTRLLVL.

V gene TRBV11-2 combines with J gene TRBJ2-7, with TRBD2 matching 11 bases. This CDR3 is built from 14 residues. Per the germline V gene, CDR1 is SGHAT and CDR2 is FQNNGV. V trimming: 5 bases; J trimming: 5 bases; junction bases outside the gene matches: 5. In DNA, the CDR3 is TGTGCCAGCAGCGCGACTAGCGGGGCGAACGAGCAGTACTTC. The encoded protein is CASSATSGANEQYF.

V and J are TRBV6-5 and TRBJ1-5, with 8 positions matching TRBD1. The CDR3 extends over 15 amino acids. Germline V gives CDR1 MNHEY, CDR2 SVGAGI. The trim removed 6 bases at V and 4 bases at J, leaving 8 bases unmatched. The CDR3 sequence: CASRKTGVGNQPQHF. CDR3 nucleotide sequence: TGTGCCAGCAGGAAGACAGGGGTGGGGAATCAGCCCCAGCATTTT.

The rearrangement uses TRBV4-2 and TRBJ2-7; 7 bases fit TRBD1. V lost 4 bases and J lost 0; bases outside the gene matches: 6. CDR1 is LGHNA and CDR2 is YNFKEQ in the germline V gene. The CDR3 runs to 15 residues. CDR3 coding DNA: TGTGCCAGCAGCCCAGGGACAGCCCCCTCCTACGAGCAGTACTTC. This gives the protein CASSPGTAPSYEQYF.

For the CDR3, the DNA is TGTGCCAGCAGCTTATGGACATCGAGGAGGGCGAAGGCTGAAGCTTTCTTT. This gives the protein CASSLWTSRRAKAEAFF. The genes are TRBV7-9 and TRBJ1-1; a possible D gene is TRBD1 (5 bases). CDR1 is SEHNR, CDR2 FQNEAQ, per germline (reference sequence). CDR3 length: 17 amino acids. Deletions cut 2 bases from V and 6 bases from J, with 22 bases between.

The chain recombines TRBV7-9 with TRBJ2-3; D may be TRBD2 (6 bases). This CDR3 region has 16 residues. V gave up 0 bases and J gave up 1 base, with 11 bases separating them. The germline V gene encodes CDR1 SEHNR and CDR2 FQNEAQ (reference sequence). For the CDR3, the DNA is TGTGCCAGCAGCTTAGCAGGCGGGGTCGGCACAGATACGCAGTATTTT. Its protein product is CASSLAGGVGTDTQYF.

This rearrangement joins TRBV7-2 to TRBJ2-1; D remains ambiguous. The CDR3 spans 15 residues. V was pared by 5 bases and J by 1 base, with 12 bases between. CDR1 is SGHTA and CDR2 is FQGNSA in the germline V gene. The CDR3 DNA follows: TGTGCCAGCAGCCCTCTGGGCTCTTCCTACAATGAGCAGTTCTTC. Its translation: CASSPLGSSYNEQFF.

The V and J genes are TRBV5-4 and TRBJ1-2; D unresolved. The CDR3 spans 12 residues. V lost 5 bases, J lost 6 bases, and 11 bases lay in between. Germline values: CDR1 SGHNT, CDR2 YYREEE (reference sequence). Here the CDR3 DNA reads TGTGCCAGCAGTTACCGAGGGAATGGCTACACCTTC. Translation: CASSYRGNGYTF.